The clone carrying this T cell receptor beta chain has only one observation. This specimen comes from a study of patients and donors after allogeneic stem cell transplantation. TCRdb independently ran MiXCR on the RT-PCR reads; one entry per CDR3 protein. The table has about 72,000 distinct CDR3 sequences, around a quarter seen once; the top ten hold about 26%. The CDR3 spans 16 residues. The trim removed 5 bases at V and 2 bases at J, leaving 3 bases unmatched. The genes are TRBV12-3 or TRBV12-4 and TRBJ2-1; the match to TRBD2 covers 13 bases. This TCR was sampled from a human donor who was either an allogeneic HSCT recipient or a stem cell or donor lymphocyte infusion donor (not recorded which). It is not recorded whose cells these are; they may come from a transplant donor. The specimen was blood, either unsorted or a sorted T cell fraction (not recorded which). This CDR3 reads CASSRTSGSTYNEQFF. The CDR3 DNA is TGTGCCAGCAGTAGGACTAGCGGGAGTACCTACAATGAGCAGTTCTTC.